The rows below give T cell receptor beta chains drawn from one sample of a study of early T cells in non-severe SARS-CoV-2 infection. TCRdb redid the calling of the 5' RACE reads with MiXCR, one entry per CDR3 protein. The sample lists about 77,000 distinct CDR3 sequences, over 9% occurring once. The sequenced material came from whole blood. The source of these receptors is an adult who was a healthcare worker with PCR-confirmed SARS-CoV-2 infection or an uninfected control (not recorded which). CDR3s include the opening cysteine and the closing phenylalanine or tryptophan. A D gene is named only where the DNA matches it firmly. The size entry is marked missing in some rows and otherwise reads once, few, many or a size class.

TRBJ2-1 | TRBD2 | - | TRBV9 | TGTGCCAGCAGCGTGGCGCTAGCGGGACACAATGAGCAGTTCTTC | CASSVALAGHNEQFF
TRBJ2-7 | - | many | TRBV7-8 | TGTGCCAGCAGCTTAGCGGCTCGTTACGAGCAGTACTTC | CASSLAARYEQYF
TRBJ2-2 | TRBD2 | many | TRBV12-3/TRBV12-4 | TGTGCCAGCGATAGGCGGGAGGGCCCGGGAAGGACCGGGGAGCTGTTTTTT | CASDRREGPGRTGELFF
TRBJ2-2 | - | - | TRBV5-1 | TGCGCCAGCAGCTCCGTCGGGGGAGGCGGGGAGCTGTTTTTT | CASSSVGGGGELFF
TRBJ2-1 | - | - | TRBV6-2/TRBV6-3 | TGTGCCAGCGCAGACCCAAAACCTGCCACCGGTAATGAGCAGTTCTTC | CASADPKPATGNEQFF
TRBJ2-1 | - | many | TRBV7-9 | TGTGCCAGCAGCTTACCCTGGGGTAGCCCCTCCTACAATGAGCAGTTCTTC | CASSLPWGSPSYNEQFF
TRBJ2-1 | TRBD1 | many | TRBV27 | TGTGCCAGCAGTTTATGGGGGACAGGGACCCGCAATGAGCAGTTCTTC | CASSLWGTGTRNEQFF
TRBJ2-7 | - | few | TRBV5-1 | TGCGCCAGCAGCTTGGGTAGTCGGGACGGGTCCTACGAGCAGTACTTC | CASSLGSRDGSYEQYF
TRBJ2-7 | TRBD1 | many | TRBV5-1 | TGCGCCAGCAGCGGAGACAGGGGTTCCTACGAGCAGTACTTC | CASSGDRGSYEQYF
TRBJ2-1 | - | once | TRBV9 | TGTGCCAGCAGCGAAACCCCGTCGAATGAGCAGTTCTTC | CASSETPSNEQFF
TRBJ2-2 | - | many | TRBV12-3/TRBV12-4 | TGTGCCAGCAGTCTGATCGGCACCGGGGAGCTGTTTTTT | CASSLIGTGELFF
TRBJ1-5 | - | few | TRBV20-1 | TGCAGTGCTAGATTTACCTACAATCAGCCCCAGCATTTT | CSARFTYNQPQHF
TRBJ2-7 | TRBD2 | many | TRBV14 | TGTGCCAGCAGCCACCCAGCGGGGGGGGTATACGAGCAGTACTTC | CASSHPAGGVYEQYF
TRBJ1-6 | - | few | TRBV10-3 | TGTGCCATCAGGGACAGTAATAATTCACCCCTCCACTTT | CAIRDSNNSPLHF